This TCR beta chain was captured by sequencing in a study of T cells after yellow fever vaccination. TCRdb ran MiXCR on the 5' RACE reads and lists one entry per CDR3 protein. The sample lists approximately 93,000 distinct CDR3 sequences, around 5.8% seen once, with over 40% in the top ten. V lost 1 base and J lost 8, with 14 bases in between. CDR1 is KGHSH, CDR2 LQKENI, per germline. CDR3 length equals 14 residues. This clonotype came up many times. The J gene is TRBJ1-2, the V gene TRBV18; D not certain. Source: CD8+ T cells sorted from PBMCs, taken 10 days after the yellow fever booster vaccination. The source of this sequence is a young man who received the YFV17D yellow fever vaccine. CDR3 coding DNA: TGTGCCAGCTCACCACGGAAACAGCAACAAGGCTACACCTTC. Its translation is CASSPRKQQQGYTF.